Each of the 26 T cell receptor beta chains below was sequenced from the same sample in a study of cytomegalovirus exposure and HLA in healthy donors. Both 60 Vbeta primers and 13 Jbeta primers went into the PCR. The table came from immunoSEQ multiplex PCR; TCRdb's copy has only in-frame clones and leaves some out. The sample records roughly 180,000 clones, roughly 80% being singletons. The sample comprised PBMCs. These receptors were collected from a man aged 25 to 40 in good health and CMV-seropositive.

A few counts support this clone. The chain links TRBV10-3 to TRBJ2-1, with a tentative D call TRBD2 (7 bases). This CDR3 comprises 16 residues. The V end lost 3 bases, the J end lost 0 bases, and 12 bases lay between the germline ends. Germline V gene sequence: CDR1 ENHRY, CDR2 SYGVKD. As DNA, the CDR3 is TGTGCCATCAGTGACAGGAGGGGGGGCTCCTACAATGAGCAGTTCTTC. Its protein is CAISDRRGGSYNEQFF.

The J gene is TRBJ2-7, the V gene TRBV7-9, with 7 bases identical to TRBD1. The germline V gene encodes CDR1 SEHNR and CDR2 FQNEAQ (reference sequence). The CDR3 totals 14 residues. The trim removed 5 bases at V and 9 bases at J, leaving 13 bases unmatched. For the CDR3, the DNA is TGTGCCAGCAGCCCGTTGGGGACAGCGGCCCCGCAGTACTTC. It codes for CASSPLGTAAPQYF.

The chain is built from TRBV4-1 and TRBJ2-5, with 9 bases identical to TRBD2. Germline V gene sequence: CDR1 MGHRA, CDR2 YSYEKL. The CDR3 sequence is 17 residues long. V lost 0 bases and J lost 2; bases outside the gene matches: 7. The CDR3 loop is CASSQDQTSGHQETQYF. The CDR3 DNA sequence: TGCGCCAGCAGCCAAGATCAAACTAGCGGGCATCAAGAGACCCAGTACTTC.

The rearrangement joins TRBV30 to TRBJ1-5; 11 bases map to TRBD1. Germline values: CDR1 GTSNPN, CDR2 SVGIG (reference sequence). This CDR3 spans 15 amino acids. Trimming removed 3 bases from V and 5 bases from J; junction bases left unmatched: 6. CDR3 protein: CAWSPGTGGYQPQHF. The CDR3 region has the DNA TGTGCCTGGAGCCCCGGGACAGGGGGTTATCAGCCCCAGCATTTT.

A few counts support this clone. CDR3 nucleotides: TGCGCCAGCAGCCAAGGACGGGGTACCGGGGAGCTGTTTTTT. Translating it yields CASSQGRGTGELFF. The chain is built from TRBV4-3 and TRBJ2-2; TRBD2 is a possible D gene (5 bases). This CDR3 region has 14 residues. CDR1 is LGHNA, CDR2 YSLEER, per germline. Trimming pared 1 base from V and 5 bases from J, leaving 8 bases between.

The rearrangement links TRBV10-2 to TRBJ2-7; 7 bases match TRBD2. With V trimmed by 6 bases and J by 3 bases, 8 bases remained unmatched. The CDR3 loop spans 14 amino acids. Germline V gene lookup returns CDR1 WSHSY and CDR2 SAAADI. Here the CDR3 DNA reads TGCGCCAGCAGGGAAGCTGGCGGGAGCTACGAGCAGTACTTC. This translates into CASREAGGSYEQYF.

V and J are TRBV5-1 and TRBJ1-5, with a weak D call TRBD1 (6 bases). Per the germline V gene, CDR1 is SGHRS and CDR2 is YFSETQ. The CDR3 extends over 15 amino acids. The germline V and J ends were trimmed by 0 bases and 7 bases, with 14 bases remaining between them. The CDR3, as DNA: TGCGCCAGCAGCTTGGGAACAGGGTCGTCCCAGCCCCAGCATTTT. Residues: CASSLGTGSSQPQHF.

The V gene is TRBV10-3, the J gene TRBJ2-7; 8 bases line up with TRBD1. Germline CDR1 ENHRY, CDR2 SYGVKD. J was trimmed by 6 bases and V by 10 bases; bases with no gene match: 11. The CDR3 has 13 residues. CDR3 DNA sequence: TGTGCCACTGCGACAGGGGACGCTTCCGAGCAGTACTTC. It encodes CATATGDASEQYF.

This clone was seen just once. The chain couples TRBV15 to TRBJ2-7, with TRBD2 identical over 12 bases. CDR1 and CDR2 (germline): LNHNV, YYDKDF (reference sequence). CDR3 size: 15 residues. Germline trimming cut 0 bases from V and 5 bases from J; bases unmatched to any gene: 2. For the CDR3, the DNA is TGTGCCACCAGCAGAGATCTAGCGGGGGGGCACGAGCAGTACTTC. Its translation is CATSRDLAGGHEQYF.

The V gene is TRBV30, the J gene TRBJ1-1, with D possibly matching TRBD1 (6 bases). V shed 5 bases and J shed 4 bases, with 14 bases lying between them. This CDR3 has 13 amino acids. Germline CDR1 is GTSNPN and CDR2 is SVGIG (reference sequence). Here the CDR3 reads CAWRYRVVTEAFF. The CDR3 DNA follows: TGTGCCTGGCGATACAGGGTCGTCACTGAAGCTTTCTTT.

V and J are TRBV5-1 and TRBJ2-2, with D maybe TRBD1 (6 bases). The CDR3 is 16 residues long. V was shortened by 2 bases and J by 9 bases, with 20 bases between the two germline ends. CDR1 and CDR2 from the germline V gene are SGHRS and YFSETQ. The CDR3 DNA is TGCGCCAGCAGCTTTTCCCGGGACAAACCGGGCCGGGAGCTGTTTTTT. Protein: CASSFSRDKPGRELFF.

The chain is built from TRBV28 and TRBJ2-7, with 7 nucleotides matching TRBD1. CDR1 and CDR2 (germline): MDHEN, SYDVKM. With 6 bases clipped from V and 2 bases from J, the junction kept 10 bases outside the gene matches. The CDR3 extends over 15 amino acids. The CDR3 DNA reads as TGTGCCAGCAGCCCTACAGGGGCCCAAACCTACGAGCAGTACTTC. It codes for CASSPTGAQTYEQYF.

The chain is built from TRBV5-1 and TRBJ2-1; maybe TRBD2 (5 bases). The CDR3 totals 16 residues. Trimming stripped 5 bases from V and 8 bases from J, with 23 bases between. Germline V gives CDR1 SGHRS, CDR2 YFSETQ. The CDR3 bases are TGCGCCAGCAGGAGGGATCTCACTGCGGTCCCCCATGAGCAGTTCTTC. Translating it yields CASRRDLTAVPHEQFF.

The chain employs TRBV10-3 and TRBJ2-7; 11 nucleotides agree with TRBD1. V lost 6 bases to trimming and J lost 3 bases; unmatched junction nucleotides: 4. CDR3 length equals 14 residues. Germline values: CDR1 ENHRY, CDR2 SYGVKD. CDR3 region: CAIRDRGRNYEQYF. CDR3 coding DNA: TGTGCCATCAGGGACAGGGGGCGAAACTACGAGCAGTACTTC.

This rearrangement joins TRBV19 to TRBJ2-7, with 9 bases identical to TRBD2. The germline gives CDR1 LNHDA, CDR2 SQIVND (reference sequence). The CDR3 totals 15 residues. Trimming removed 3 bases from V and 2 bases from J; junction bases left unmatched: 5. CDR3 sequence (DNA): TGTGCCAGTAGTATCGGTAGCGGGAGCGCCTACGAGCAGTACTTC. Translated: CASSIGSGSAYEQYF.

For the CDR3, the DNA is TGTGCCAGCAGTACTAGGACGGTTTCTGAAGAGCAGTACTTC. Its protein is CASSTRTVSEEQYF. V and J are TRBV5-4 and TRBJ2-7; perhaps TRBD2 as D (5 bases). This CDR3 comprises 14 residues. CDR1 and CDR2 from the germline V gene are SGHNT and YYREEE (reference sequence). Trimming removed 5 bases at V and 7 bases at J, with 19 bases between.

The rearrangement uses TRBV19 and TRBJ1-1; TRBD1 matches at 7 bases. This CDR3 is 13 amino acids long. The germline V gene encodes CDR1 LNHDA and CDR2 SQIVND (reference sequence). V was pared by 9 bases and J by 1 base, with 5 bases of the junction left unmatched. DNA for the CDR3: TGTGCCAGCAAGGGACAGCGGAACACTGAAGCTTTCTTT. This gives the protein CASKGQRNTEAFF.

This chain joins TRBV30 and TRBJ2-6; perhaps TRBD2 as D (6 bases). This CDR3 spans 17 amino acids. CDR1 and CDR2 (germline): GTSNPN, SVGIG (reference sequence). V shed 2 bases and J shed 4 bases, with 18 bases lying between them. This CDR3 reads CAWSPPPPGDGANVLTF. The CDR3 DNA is TGTGCCTGGAGTCCGCCTCCCCCGGGGGACGGGGCCAACGTCCTGACTTTC.

The chain recombines TRBV15 with TRBJ1-3; D uncertain. Germline loops: CDR1 LNHNV, CDR2 YYDKDF (reference sequence). Trimming took 0 bases from V and 2 from J, leaving 11 bases between them. The CDR3 covers 16 residues. DNA for the CDR3: TGTGCCACCAGCAGAGATCCCGGGGAGGCTGGAAACACCATATATTTT. This codes for CATSRDPGEAGNTIYF.

Concerning this clone itself: An end of the junction differs from the germline gene, which may be a read error. The chain employs TRBV7-9 and TRBJ1-5, with 9 bases identical to TRBD1. CDR1 is SEHNR, CDR2 FQNEAQ, per germline (reference sequence). The CDR3 runs 15 residues. In nucleotides, the CDR3 is TGTTCCAGCAGCTCTGGGACAGGGCTGTATCAGCCCCAGCATTTT. As protein: CSSSSGTGLYQPQHF.

The chain joins TRBV18 to TRBJ1-5; no definite D call. V was trimmed by 2 bases and J by 5 bases, leaving 13 bases between them. This CDR3 comprises 15 residues. Germline lookup yields CDR1 KGHSH and CDR2 LQKENI. This CDR3 is CASSPGHREDQPQHF. DNA of the CDR3: TGTGCCAGCTCACCAGGCCATCGGGAGGATCAGCCCCAGCATTTT. The variable domain in full, with the rest retrieved from reference TRBV18 and TRBJ1-5, is NAGVMQNPRHLVRRRGQEARLRCSPMKGHSHVYWYRQLPEEGLKFMVYLQKENIIDESGMPKERFSAEFPKEGPSILRIQQVVRGDSAAYFCASSPGHREDQPQHFGDGTRLSIL.

The gene calls are TRBV27 and TRBJ2-7; D possibly corresponds to TRBD2 (6 bases). There are 15 residues in the CDR3. Germline V CDR1 and CDR2: MNHEY, SMNVEV (reference sequence). V gave up 1 base and J gave up 5 bases, with 15 bases separating them. The CDR3 here is CASSLYAGHGNEQYF. DNA of the CDR3: TGTGCCAGCAGTTTATATGCGGGGCATGGGAACGAGCAGTACTTC.

This clone was found a few times. This rearrangement joins TRBV5-1 to TRBJ1-1; D is ambiguous. This CDR3 has 13 amino acids. Between the trimmed V and J ends, which lost 0 bases and 1 base, there was a span of 4 bases. CDR1 is SGHRS, CDR2 YFSETQ, per germline. CDR3 sequence: CASSLEQNTEAFF. The CDR3 nucleotides are TGCGCCAGCAGCTTGGAGCAGAACACTGAAGCTTTCTTT.

This clone was seen only a few times. J is TRBJ2-1 and V is TRBV28, with 11 bases fitting TRBD2. CDR1 and CDR2 from the germline V gene are MDHEN and SYDVKM. The CDR3 has 15 residues. V trimming: 5 bases; J trimming: 6 bases; junction bases outside the gene matches: 6. DNA of the CDR3: TGTGCCAGCAGTACGGGACTAGCGGTTACCAATGAGCAGTTCTTC. As protein: CASSTGLAVTNEQFF.

The gene calls are TRBV28 and TRBJ2-7; 11 nucleotides match TRBD1. The CDR3 totals 15 residues. The junction had 9 bases not matched to a gene; V was cut back by 5 bases and J by 6 bases. Germline CDR1 reads MDHEN; CDR2 reads SYDVKM. CDR3 amino acids: CASSAPPGTGGEQYF. The CDR3 DNA reads as TGTGCCAGCAGTGCTCCACCTGGGACAGGGGGCGAGCAGTACTTC.

Many counts were recorded for this clone. The chain recombines TRBV6-5 with TRBJ2-2; TRBD1 agrees at 7 bases. This CDR3 region has 13 residues. CDR1 and CDR2 from the germline V gene are MNHEY and SVGAGI. Trimming cost V 5 bases and J 7 bases; bases outside gene matches: 4. CDR3 DNA: TGTGCCAGCAGTGACAGGGATTTCGGGGAGCTGTTTTTT. Translated: CASSDRDFGELFF.